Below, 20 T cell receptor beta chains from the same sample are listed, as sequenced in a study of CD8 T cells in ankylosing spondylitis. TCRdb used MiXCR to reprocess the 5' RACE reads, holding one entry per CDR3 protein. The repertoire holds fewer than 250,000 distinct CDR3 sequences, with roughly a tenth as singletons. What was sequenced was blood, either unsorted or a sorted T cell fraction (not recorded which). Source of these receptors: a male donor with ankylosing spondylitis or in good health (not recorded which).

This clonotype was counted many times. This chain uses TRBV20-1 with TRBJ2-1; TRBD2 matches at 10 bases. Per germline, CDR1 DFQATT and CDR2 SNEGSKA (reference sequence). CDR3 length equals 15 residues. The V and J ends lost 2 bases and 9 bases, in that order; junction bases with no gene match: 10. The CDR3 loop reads CSARPRLAGEGEQFF. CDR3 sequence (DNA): TGCAGTGCTAGACCCCGTCTAGCGGGAGAGGGTGAGCAGTTCTTC.

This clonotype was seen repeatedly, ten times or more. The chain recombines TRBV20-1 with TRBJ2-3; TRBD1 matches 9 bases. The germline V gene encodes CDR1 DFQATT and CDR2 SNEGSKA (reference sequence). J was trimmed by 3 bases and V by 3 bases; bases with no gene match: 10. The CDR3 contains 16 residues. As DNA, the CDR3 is TGCAGTGCTAGGGGGACAGGGCTTCTTAGGACAGATACGCAGTATTTT. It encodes CSARGTGLLRTDTQYF.

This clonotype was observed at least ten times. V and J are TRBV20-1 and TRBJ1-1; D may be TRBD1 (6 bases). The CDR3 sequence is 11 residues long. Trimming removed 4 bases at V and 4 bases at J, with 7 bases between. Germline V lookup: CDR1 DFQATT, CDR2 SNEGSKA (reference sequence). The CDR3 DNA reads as TGCAGTGCTATACAGGGCACTGAAGCTTTCTTT. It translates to CSAIQGTEAFF.

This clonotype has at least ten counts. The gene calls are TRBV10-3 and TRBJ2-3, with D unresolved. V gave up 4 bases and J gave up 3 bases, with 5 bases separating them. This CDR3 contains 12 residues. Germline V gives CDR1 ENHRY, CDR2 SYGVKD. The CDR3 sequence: CAISGSTDTQYF. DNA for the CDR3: TGTGCCATCAGTGGTAGTACAGATACGCAGTATTTT.

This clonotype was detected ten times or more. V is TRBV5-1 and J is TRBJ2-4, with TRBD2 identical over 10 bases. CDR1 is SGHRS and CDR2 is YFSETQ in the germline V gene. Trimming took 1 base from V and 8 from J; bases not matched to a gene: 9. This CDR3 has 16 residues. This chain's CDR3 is CASSLWASGSSDIQYF. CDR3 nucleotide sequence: TGCGCCAGCAGCTTGTGGGCTAGCGGGAGTTCGGACATTCAGTACTTC.

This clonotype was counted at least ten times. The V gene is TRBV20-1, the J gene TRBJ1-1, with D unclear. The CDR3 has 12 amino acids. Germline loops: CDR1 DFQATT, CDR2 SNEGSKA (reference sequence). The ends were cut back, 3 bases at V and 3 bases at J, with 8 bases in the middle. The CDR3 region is CSASLGDTEAFF. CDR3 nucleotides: TGCAGTGCTAGTCTCGGGGACACTGAAGCTTTCTTT.

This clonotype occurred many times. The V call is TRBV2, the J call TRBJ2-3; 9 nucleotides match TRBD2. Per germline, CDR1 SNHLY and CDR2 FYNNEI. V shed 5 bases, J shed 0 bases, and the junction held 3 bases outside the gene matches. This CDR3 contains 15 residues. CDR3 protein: CASSKSGGSTDTQYF. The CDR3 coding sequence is TGTGCCAGCAGTAAGAGCGGGGGGAGCACAGATACGCAGTATTTT.

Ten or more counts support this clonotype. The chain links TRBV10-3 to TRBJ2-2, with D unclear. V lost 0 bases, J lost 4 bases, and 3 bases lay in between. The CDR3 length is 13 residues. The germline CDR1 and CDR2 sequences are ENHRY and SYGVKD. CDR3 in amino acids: CAISESPTGELFF. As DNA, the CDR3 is TGTGCCATCAGTGAGTCGCCCACCGGGGAGCTGTTTTTT.

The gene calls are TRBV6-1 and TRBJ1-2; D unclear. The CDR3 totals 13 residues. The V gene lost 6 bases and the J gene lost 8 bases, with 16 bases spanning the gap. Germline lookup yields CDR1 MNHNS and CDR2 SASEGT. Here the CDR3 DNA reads TGTGCCAGCAGCGCTGATATTCAAGGAGGCTACACCTTC. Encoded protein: CASSADIQGGYTF.

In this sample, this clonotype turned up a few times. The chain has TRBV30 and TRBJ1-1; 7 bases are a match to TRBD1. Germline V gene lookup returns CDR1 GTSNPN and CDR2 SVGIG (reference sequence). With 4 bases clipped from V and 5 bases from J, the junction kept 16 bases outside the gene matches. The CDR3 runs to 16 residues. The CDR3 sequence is CAWNPFQTGRGTEAFF. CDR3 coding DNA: TGTGCCTGGAACCCATTTCAGACAGGGCGAGGTACTGAAGCTTTCTTT. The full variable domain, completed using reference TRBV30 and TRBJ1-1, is SQTIHQWPATLVQPVGSPLSLECTVEGTSNPNLYWYRQAAGRGLQLLFYSVGIGQISSEVPQNLSASRPQDRQFILSSKKLLLSDSGFYLCAWNPFQTGRGTEAFFGQGTRLTVV.

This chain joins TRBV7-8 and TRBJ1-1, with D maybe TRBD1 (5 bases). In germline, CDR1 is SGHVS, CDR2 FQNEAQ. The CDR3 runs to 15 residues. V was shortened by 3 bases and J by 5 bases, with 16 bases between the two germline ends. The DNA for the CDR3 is TGTGCCAGCAGCTTGGTTCAGGGTTGGGCTACTGAAGCTTTCTTT. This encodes CASSLVQGWATEAFF.

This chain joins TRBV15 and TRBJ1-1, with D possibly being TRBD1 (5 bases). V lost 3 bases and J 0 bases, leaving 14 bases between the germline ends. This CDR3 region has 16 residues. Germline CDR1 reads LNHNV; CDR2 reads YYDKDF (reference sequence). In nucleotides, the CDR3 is TGTGCCACCAGCAGGCACTTTGGGACCCTGAACACTGAAGCTTTCTTT. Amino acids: CATSRHFGTLNTEAFF.

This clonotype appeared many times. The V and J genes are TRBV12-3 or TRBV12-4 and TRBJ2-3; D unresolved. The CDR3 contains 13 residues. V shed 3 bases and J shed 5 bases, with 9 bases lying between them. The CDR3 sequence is CASSLSERDTQYF. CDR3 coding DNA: TGTGCCAGCAGTTTGTCGGAGAGAGATACGCAGTATTTT.

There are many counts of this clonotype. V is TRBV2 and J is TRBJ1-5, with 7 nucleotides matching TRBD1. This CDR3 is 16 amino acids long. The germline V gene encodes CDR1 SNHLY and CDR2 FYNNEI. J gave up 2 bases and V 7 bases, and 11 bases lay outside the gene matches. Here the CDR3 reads CASNSGGAVGNQPQHF. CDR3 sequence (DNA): TGTGCCAGCAACTCAGGGGGGGCGGTGGGCAATCAGCCCCAGCATTTT.

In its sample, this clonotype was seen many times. The CDR3 bases are TGTGCCAGCAAGTACAGGGGTCTTCCCTACGAGCAGTACTTC. Protein: CASKYRGLPYEQYF. V gene TRBV6-2 or TRBV6-3 combines with J gene TRBJ2-7, with 7 bases that match TRBD1. The CDR3 consists of 14 residues. CDR1 and CDR2 (germline): MNHEY, SVGEGT. V gave up 7 bases and J gave up 2 bases; unmatched junction bases: 8.

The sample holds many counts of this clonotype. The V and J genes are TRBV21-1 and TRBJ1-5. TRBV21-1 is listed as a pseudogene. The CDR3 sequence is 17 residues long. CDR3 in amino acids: CASSKGGRLNSNQPQHF. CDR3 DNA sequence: TGTGCCAGCAGCAAAGGAGGCAGGCTCAATAGCAATCAGCCCCAGCATTTT.

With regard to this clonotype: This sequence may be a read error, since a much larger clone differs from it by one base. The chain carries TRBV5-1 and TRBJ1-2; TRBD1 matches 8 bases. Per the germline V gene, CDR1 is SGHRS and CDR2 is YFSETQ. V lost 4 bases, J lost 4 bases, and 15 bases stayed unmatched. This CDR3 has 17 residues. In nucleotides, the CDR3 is TGCGCCAGCAGCGGAGAGACAGGGGACGCCGGCTTCTATGGCTACACCTTC. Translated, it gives CASSGETGDAGFYGYTF.

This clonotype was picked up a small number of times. As DNA, the CDR3 is TGCAGCGTTGATGGGCTAGCGGGGACGTTTATAGGTGAGCAGTTCTTC. It specifies CSVDGLAGTFIGEQFF. V gene TRBV29-1 combines with J gene TRBJ2-1; the match to TRBD2 covers 9 bases. This CDR3 region has 16 residues. CDR1 SQVTM and CDR2 ANQGSEA come from the germline V gene. The junction had 15 bases not matched to a gene; V was cut back by 3 bases and J by 9 bases.

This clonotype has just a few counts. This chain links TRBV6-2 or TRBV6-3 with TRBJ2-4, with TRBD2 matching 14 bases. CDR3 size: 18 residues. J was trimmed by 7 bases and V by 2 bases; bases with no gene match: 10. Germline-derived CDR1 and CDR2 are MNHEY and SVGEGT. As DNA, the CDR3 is TGTGCCAGCAGTTACCCTGGACTAGCGGGGGGCCCGAAGAACATTCAGTACTTC. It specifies CASSYPGLAGGPKNIQYF.

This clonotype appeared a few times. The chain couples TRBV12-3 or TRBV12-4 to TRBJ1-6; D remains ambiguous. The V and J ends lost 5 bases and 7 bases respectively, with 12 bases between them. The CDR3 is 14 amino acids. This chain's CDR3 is CASSNRANNSPLHF. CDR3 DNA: TGTGCCAGCAGTAACCGGGCCAACAATTCACCCCTCCACTTT.